This T cell receptor beta chain comes out of a study of naive and memory T cell subsets. The SP2 primer and nested alpha and beta constant region primers amplified ligated cDNA in four rounds. TCRdb reprocessed the 5' RACE reads via MiXCR and lists one record per CDR3 protein. The data contain tens of thousands of distinct CDR3 sequences, 7% to 8% of them singletons. An oligonucleotide containing a UMI was ligated to the 3' end of TCR cDNA. Adult healthy volunteers gave 2.5 ml peripheral blood for whole-blood RNA. V lost 0 bases to trimming and J lost 5 bases, with 5 bases between them. There are 12 residues in the CDR3. Germline V lookup: CDR1 SGHRS, CDR2 YFSETQ.

This TCR derives from a female donor in good health. The chain carries TRBV5-1 and TRBJ2-5, with D hard to call. The CDR3 here is CASSLAAETQYF. DNA of the CDR3: TGCGCCAGCAGCTTGGCCGCCGAGACCCAGTACTTC.